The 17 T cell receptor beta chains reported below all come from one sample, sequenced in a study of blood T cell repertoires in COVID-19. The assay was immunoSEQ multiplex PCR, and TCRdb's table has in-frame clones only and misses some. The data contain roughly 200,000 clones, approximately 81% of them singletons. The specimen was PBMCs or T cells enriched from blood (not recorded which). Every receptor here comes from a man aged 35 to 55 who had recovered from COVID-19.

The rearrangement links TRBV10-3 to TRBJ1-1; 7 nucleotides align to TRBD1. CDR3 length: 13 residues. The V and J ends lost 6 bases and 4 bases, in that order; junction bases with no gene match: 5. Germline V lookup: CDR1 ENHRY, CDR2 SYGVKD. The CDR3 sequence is CAIRDRTGTEAFF. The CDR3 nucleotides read TGTGCCATCAGGGACAGGACGGGCACTGAAGCTTTCTTT.

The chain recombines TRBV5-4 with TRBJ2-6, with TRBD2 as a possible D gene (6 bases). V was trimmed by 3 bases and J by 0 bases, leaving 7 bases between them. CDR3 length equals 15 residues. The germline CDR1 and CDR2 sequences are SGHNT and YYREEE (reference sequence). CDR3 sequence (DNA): TGTGCCAGCAGCTGGGAGGTCTCTGGGGCCAACGTCCTGACTTTC. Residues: CASSWEVSGANVLTF.

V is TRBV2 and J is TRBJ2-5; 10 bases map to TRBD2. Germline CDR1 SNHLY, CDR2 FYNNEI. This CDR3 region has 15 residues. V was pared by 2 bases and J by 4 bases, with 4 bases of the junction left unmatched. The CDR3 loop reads CASSERLAGGETQYF. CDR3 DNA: TGTGCCAGCAGTGAAAGACTAGCGGGTGGAGAGACCCAGTACTTC.

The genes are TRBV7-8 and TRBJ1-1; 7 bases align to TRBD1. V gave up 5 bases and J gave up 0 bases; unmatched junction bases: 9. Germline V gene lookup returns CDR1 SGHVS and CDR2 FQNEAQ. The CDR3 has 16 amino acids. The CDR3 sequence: CASSREQGYMNTEAFF. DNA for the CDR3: TGTGCCAGCAGCAGGGAACAGGGGTATATGAACACTGAAGCTTTCTTT.

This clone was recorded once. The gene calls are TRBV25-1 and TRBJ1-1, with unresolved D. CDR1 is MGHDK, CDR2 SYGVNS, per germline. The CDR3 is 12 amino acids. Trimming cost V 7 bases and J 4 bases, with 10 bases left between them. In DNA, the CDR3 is TGTGCCAGCATAAACAGTGTCACTGAAGCTTTCTTT. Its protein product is CASINSVTEAFF.

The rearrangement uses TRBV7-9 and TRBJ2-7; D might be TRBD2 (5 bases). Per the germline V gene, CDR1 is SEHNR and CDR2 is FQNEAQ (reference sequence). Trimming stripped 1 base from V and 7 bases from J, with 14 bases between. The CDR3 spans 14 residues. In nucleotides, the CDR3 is TGTGCCAGCAGCTTAGACAGCCCAACGGGGGAGCAGTACTTC. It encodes CASSLDSPTGEQYF.

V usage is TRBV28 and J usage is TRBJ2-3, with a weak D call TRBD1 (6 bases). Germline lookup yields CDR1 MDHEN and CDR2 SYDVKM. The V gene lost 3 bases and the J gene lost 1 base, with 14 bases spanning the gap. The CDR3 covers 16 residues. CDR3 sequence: CASSFIGGKGTDTQYF. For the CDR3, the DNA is TGTGCCAGCAGTTTTATAGGGGGAAAAGGCACAGATACGCAGTATTTT.

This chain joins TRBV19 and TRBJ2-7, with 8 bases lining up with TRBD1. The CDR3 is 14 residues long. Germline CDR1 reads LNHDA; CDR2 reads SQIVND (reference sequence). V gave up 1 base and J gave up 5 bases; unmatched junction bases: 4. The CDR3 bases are TGTGCCAGTAGTATAGGGACAGGGTGGCACGAGCAGTACTTC. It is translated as CASSIGTGWHEQYF.

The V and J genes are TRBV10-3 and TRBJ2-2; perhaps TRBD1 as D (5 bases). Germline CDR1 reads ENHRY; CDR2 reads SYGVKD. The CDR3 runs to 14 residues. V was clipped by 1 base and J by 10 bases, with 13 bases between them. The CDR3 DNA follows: TGTGCCATCAGTGAGTTGGGGCTCCCCGCGGAGCTGTTTTTT. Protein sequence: CAISELGLPAELFF.

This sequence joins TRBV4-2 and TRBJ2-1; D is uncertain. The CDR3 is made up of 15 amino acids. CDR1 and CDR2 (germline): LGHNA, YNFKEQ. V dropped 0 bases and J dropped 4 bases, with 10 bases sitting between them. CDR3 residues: CASSQDLARYNEQFF. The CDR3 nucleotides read TGTGCCAGCAGCCAAGATCTTGCCAGGTACAATGAGCAGTTCTTC.

CDR3 region: CASSPGTGSYEQYF. The DNA for the CDR3 is TGTGCCAGCAGCCCCGGGACAGGGTCTTACGAGCAGTACTTC. This chain uses TRBV28 with TRBJ2-7; TRBD1 matches 9 bases. V shed 6 bases and J 4 bases; nucleotides not matched to a gene: 7. CDR3 length equals 14 residues. Germline V gives CDR1 MDHEN, CDR2 SYDVKM.

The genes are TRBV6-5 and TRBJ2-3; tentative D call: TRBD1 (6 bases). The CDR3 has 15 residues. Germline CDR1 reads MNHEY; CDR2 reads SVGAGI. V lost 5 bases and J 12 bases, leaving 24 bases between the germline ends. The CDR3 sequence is CASSHLQGRETEQYF. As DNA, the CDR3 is TGTGCCAGCAGTCACCTACAGGGACGGGAAACGGAACAGTATTTT.

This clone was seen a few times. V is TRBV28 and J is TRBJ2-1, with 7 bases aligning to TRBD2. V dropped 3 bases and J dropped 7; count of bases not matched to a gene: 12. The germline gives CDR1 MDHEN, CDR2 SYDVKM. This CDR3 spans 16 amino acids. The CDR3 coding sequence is TGTGCCAGCAGTTTGTGGGCGGGAGTAACGGGGAATGAGCAGTTCTTC. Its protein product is CASSLWAGVTGNEQFF. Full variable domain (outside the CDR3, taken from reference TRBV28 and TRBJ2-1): DVKVTQSSRYLVKRTGEKVFLECVQDMDHENMFWYRQDPGLGLRLIYFSYDVKMKEKGDIPEGYSVSREKKERFSLILESASTNQTSMYLCASSLWAGVTGNEQFFGPGTRLTVL.

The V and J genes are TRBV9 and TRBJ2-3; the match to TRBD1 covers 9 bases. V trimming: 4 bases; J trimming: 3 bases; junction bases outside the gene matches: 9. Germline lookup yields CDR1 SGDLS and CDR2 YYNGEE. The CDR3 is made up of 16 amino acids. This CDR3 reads CASSPGQGIGTDTQYF. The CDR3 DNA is TGTGCCAGCAGCCCCGGACAGGGGATAGGAACAGATACGCAGTATTTT.

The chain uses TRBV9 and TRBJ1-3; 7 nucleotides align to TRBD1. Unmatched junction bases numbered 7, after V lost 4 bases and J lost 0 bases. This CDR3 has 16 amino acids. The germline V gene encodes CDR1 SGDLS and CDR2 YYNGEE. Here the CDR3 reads CASSPRDSRSGNTIYF. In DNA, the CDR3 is TGTGCCAGCAGCCCTCGGGACAGCCGCTCTGGAAACACCATATATTTT.

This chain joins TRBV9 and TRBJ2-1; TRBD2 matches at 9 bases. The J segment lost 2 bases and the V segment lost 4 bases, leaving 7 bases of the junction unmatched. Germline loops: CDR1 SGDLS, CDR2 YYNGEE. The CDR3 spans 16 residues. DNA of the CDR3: TGTGCCAGCAGCAAAGCCATAGCGGGGGCCTACAATGAGCAGTTCTTC. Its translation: CASSKAIAGAYNEQFF.

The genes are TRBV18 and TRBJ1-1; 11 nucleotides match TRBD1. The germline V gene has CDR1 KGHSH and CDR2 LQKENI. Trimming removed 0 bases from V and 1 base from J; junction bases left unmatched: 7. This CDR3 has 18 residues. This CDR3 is CASSPPLGQGVWNTEAFF. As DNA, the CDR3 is TGTGCCAGCTCACCACCTCTGGGACAGGGGGTCTGGAACACTGAAGCTTTCTTT.